Listed here are 17 T cell receptor beta chains from one sample, sequenced in a study of blood T cell repertoires in COVID-19 (dated by TCRdb to about 2020). Receptor amplification or capture employed the immunoSEQ multiplex PCR assay. TCRdb holds this immuneACCESS table with in-frame rearrangements only. Some clones are missing; in checked studies, unresolved V genes explain under half, and the rest has no known cause. This sample lists about 210,000 clones; about 90% were detected once. 1.5% to 2% of the sample comes from the top ten. The sample consisted of peripheral blood. These receptors all come from a man younger than 30 with active or convalescent COVID-19.

The chain uses TRBV12-3 or TRBV12-4 and TRBJ1-3; 7 nucleotides agree with TRBD1. CDR3 length: 12 residues. Trimming took 4 bases from V and 7 from J; bases not matched to a gene: 1. The CDR3 is CASSSQGNTIYF. CDR3 coding DNA: TGTGCCAGCAGTTCACAGGGGAACACCATATATTTT.

This clone was observed a few times. The J gene is TRBJ1-2, the V gene TRBV5-5; TRBD1 might be the D (6 bases). V was trimmed by 4 bases and J by 4 bases, leaving 14 bases between them. The CDR3 is 14 residues long. Germline assignment: CDR1 SGHKS and CDR2 YYEKEE (reference sequence). The CDR3 protein is CASSREVGAYGYTF. CDR3 DNA sequence: TGTGCCAGCAGCCGAGAGGTGGGGGCCTATGGCTACACCTTC.

This clone showed up just once. This chain joins TRBV19 and TRBJ1-1; a weak D match, TRBD1 (5 bases). The germline gives CDR1 LNHDA, CDR2 SQIVND (reference sequence). The CDR3 sequence is 14 residues long. V lost 6 bases and J lost 1, with 12 bases in between. CDR3 nucleotide sequence: TGTGCCAGTAGGAGAAACGACAGGAACACTGAAGCTTTCTTT. This codes for CASRRNDRNTEAFF.

The chain is built from TRBV2 and TRBJ2-7; 7 bases line up with TRBD1. CDR3 length: 14 amino acids. Unmatched junction bases numbered 11, after V lost 6 bases and J lost 6 bases. Germline V gene data show CDR1 as SNHLY and CDR2 as FYNNEI. This chain's CDR3 is CASRETTGASEQYF. The DNA of the CDR3 is TGTGCCAGCAGGGAAACAACAGGGGCGAGCGAGCAGTACTTC.

The chain recombines TRBV5-1 with TRBJ2-1; 7 bases align to TRBD2. The CDR3 is made up of 18 amino acids. Trimming removed 6 bases from V and 5 bases from J; junction bases left unmatched: 20. CDR1 SGHRS and CDR2 YFSETQ come from the germline V gene. The CDR3 nucleotides are TGCGCCAGCAAAGGGTGGGGGGGTCTGCTCCAGGAAAACAATGAGCAGTTCTTC. This codes for CASKGWGGLLQENNEQFF. Full variable domain (missing parts from reference TRBV5-1 and TRBJ2-1): KAGVTQTPRYLIKTRGQQVTLSCSPISGHRSVSWYQQTPGQGLQFLFEYFSETQRNKGNFPGRFSGRQFSNSRSEMNVSTLELGDSALYLCASKGWGGLLQENNEQFFGPGTRLTVL.

A single count supports this clone. CDR3 residues: CASSYFRPRTSGRKLLDEQYF. The CDR3 nucleotides are TGTGCCAGCAGTTACTTTAGGCCCCGGACTAGCGGGAGAAAGCTTCTCGACGAGCAGTACTTC. The J gene is TRBJ2-7, the V gene TRBV6-8, with 13 bases matching TRBD2. Trimming removed 1 base from V and 5 bases from J; junction bases left unmatched: 20. Germline V gives CDR1 MNHGY, CDR2 SAAAGT. This CDR3 has 21 residues.

This chain uses TRBV7-2 with TRBJ2-2, with TRBD2 matching 10 bases. This CDR3 is built from 15 residues. Germline loops: CDR1 SGHTA, CDR2 FQGNSA. Germline trimming cut 2 bases from V and 5 bases from J; bases unmatched to any gene: 2. CDR3 DNA: TGTGCCAGCAGCTTACAGCGGGGGGGGACCGGGGAGCTGTTTTTT. Translation gives CASSLQRGGTGELFF. The full variable domain, completed using reference TRBV7-2 and TRBJ2-2, is GAGVSQSPSNKVTEKGKDVELRCDPISGHTALYWYRQSLGQGLEFLIYFQGNSAPDKSGLPSDRFSAERTGGSVSTLTIQRTQQEDSAVYLCASSLQRGGTGELFFGEGSRLTVL.

The genes are TRBV19 and TRBJ1-1, with D maybe TRBD1 (6 bases). V was clipped by 3 bases and J by 5 bases, with 13 bases between them. The CDR3 length is 14 residues. Germline V lookup: CDR1 LNHDA, CDR2 SQIVND (reference sequence). The CDR3 coding sequence is TGTGCCAGTAGTATTAACCCGACAGGAACTGAAGCTTTCTTT. Translation: CASSINPTGTEAFF.

The genes are TRBV15 and TRBJ1-4, with D unresolved. In germline, CDR1 is LNHNV, CDR2 YYDKDF (reference sequence). This CDR3 is built from 15 residues. Trimming stripped 0 bases from V and 0 bases from J, with 5 bases between. The CDR3 loop is CATSRDRSTNEKLFF. For the CDR3, the DNA is TGTGCCACCAGCAGAGATAGATCAACTAATGAAAAACTGTTTTTT.

DNA of the CDR3: TGTGCCAGCTCACCTGCCGGGTCGGACACTGAAGCTTTCTTT. It encodes CASSPAGSDTEAFF. The chain uses TRBV18 and TRBJ1-1, with no clear D. Germline-derived CDR1 and CDR2 are KGHSH and LQKENI. The CDR3 length is 14 residues. Trimming removed 3 bases from V and 3 bases from J, with 11 bases in between. The variable domain in full, completed from reference TRBV18 and TRBJ1-1, reads NAGVMQNPRHLVRRRGQEARLRCSPMKGHSHVYWYRQLPEEGLKFMVYLQKENIIDESGMPKERFSAEFPKEGPSILRIQQVVRGDSAAYFCASSPAGSDTEAFFGQGTRLTVV.

This clone was seen only a few times. The chain recombines TRBV30 with TRBJ2-2; maybe TRBD2 (6 bases). Germline assignment: CDR1 GTSNPN and CDR2 SVGIG (reference sequence). This CDR3 is built from 15 residues. Trimming pared 3 bases from V and 3 bases from J, leaving 14 bases between. As DNA, the CDR3 is TGTGCCTGGAGGGTGGGGGGTTCGGACACCGGGGAGCTGTTTTTT. The encoded protein is CAWRVGGSDTGELFF.

The gene calls are TRBV5-1 and TRBJ1-2; D is uncertain. Trimming shortened V by 2 bases and J by 6 bases, and 8 bases separated the two germline ends. Germline CDR1 is SGHRS and CDR2 is YFSETQ. This CDR3 has 12 amino acids. The CDR3 spells CASSFDFNGYTF. CDR3 nucleotide sequence: TGCGCCAGCAGCTTCGACTTCAATGGCTACACCTTC.

The V call is TRBV6-5, the J call TRBJ2-3; weak D call: TRBD2 (6 bases). The germline V gene encodes CDR1 MNHEY and CDR2 SVGAGI. CDR3 size: 14 residues. With 7 bases removed from V and 0 bases from J, the gap between germline ends came to 11 bases. CDR3 coding DNA: TGTGCCAGCACTCTAGGGACTAGCACAGATACGCAGTATTTT. Translation: CASTLGTSTDTQYF.

Only one count was recorded for this clone. The chain uses TRBV5-4 and TRBJ2-1; 8 nucleotides agree with TRBD1. The CDR3 covers 12 residues. CDR1 and CDR2 from the germline V gene are SGHNT and YYREEE (reference sequence). The trim removed 5 bases at V and 8 bases at J, leaving 3 bases unmatched. The CDR3 DNA sequence: TGTGCCAGCAGTCCAGGGGGCTATGAGCAGTTCTTC. Its translation is CASSPGGYEQFF.

V is TRBV6-5 and J is TRBJ1-2; perhaps TRBD1 as D (6 bases). V was pared by 6 bases and J by 8 bases, with 16 bases between. CDR1 MNHEY and CDR2 SVGAGI come from the germline V gene. The CDR3 loop spans 13 amino acids. The DNA for the CDR3 is TGTGCCAGCAGACAAACAGGGAAAGGGGGCTACACCTTC. It translates to CASRQTGKGGYTF.

This chain connects TRBV15 to TRBJ1-1, with 9 bases matching TRBD1. Germline loops: CDR1 LNHNV, CDR2 YYDKDF (reference sequence). Trimming at V came to 3 bases and at J to 2 bases, leaving 4 bases not matched to a gene. The CDR3 is 15 amino acids. The CDR3 is CATSRDRGGNTEAFF. The CDR3 DNA reads as TGTGCCACCAGCAGGGACAGGGGTGGAAACACTGAAGCTTTCTTT.

V gene TRBV28 combines with J gene TRBJ1-2, with D hard to call. This CDR3 region has 11 residues. CDR1 is MDHEN, CDR2 SYDVKM, per germline. V was shortened by 5 bases and J by 5 bases, with 6 bases between the two germline ends. DNA for the CDR3: TGTGCCAGCAGTGACAAATATGGCTACACCTTC. As protein: CASSDKYGYTF.